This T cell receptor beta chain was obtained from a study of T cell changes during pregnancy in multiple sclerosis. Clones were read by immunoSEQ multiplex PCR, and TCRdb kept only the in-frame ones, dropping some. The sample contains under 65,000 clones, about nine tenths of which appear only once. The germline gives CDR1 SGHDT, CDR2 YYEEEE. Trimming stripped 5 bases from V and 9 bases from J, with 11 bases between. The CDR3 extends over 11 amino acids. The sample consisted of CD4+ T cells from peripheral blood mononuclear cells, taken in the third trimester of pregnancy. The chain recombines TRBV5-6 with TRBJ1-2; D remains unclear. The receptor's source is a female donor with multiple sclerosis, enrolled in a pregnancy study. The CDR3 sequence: CASRSKSRYTF. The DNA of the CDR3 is TGTGCCAGCAGATCTAAAAGCCGCTACACCTTC.